The 15 T cell receptor beta chains in this list originate from one sample, sequenced in a study of T cell repertoires in cytomegalovirus infection. From the reads, TCRdb called clonotypes with MiXCR, one entry per CDR3 protein. The sample lists some 230,000 distinct CDR3 sequences; roughly 23% were seen once. The specimen was CD8+ T cells from PBMCs. The receptors derive from a human donor in good health (CMV status not recorded). Some clones in this sample may be carry-over from other donors' samples.

This clonotype occurred many times. V usage is TRBV29-1 and J usage is TRBJ2-7, with 10 positions matching TRBD1. This CDR3 is 16 amino acids long. CDR1 is SQVTM, CDR2 ANQGSEA, per germline. J was trimmed by 9 bases and V by 0 bases; bases with no gene match: 14. CDR3 protein: CSVEDSKGTGEVGQYF. CDR3 nucleotide sequence: TGCAGCGTTGAAGATTCTAAGGGGACAGGGGAGGTAGGGCAGTACTTC.

This clonotype was detected once. This rearrangement joins TRBV24-1 to TRBJ2-2, with 8 bases identical to TRBD1. Germline CDR1 reads KGHDR; CDR2 reads SFDVKD. This CDR3 has 16 amino acids. V gave up 4 bases and J gave up 3 bases; unmatched junction bases: 6. CDR3 nucleotides: TGTGCCACCAGTGACGAGGGACAGGCCGACACCGGGGAGCTGTTTTTT. Amino acid sequence: CATSDEGQADTGELFF.

The chain employs TRBV29-1 and TRBJ1-1, with a weak D call TRBD1 (5 bases). Between the trimmed V and J ends, which lost 5 bases and 5 bases, there was a span of 9 bases. Germline V CDR1 and CDR2: SQVTM, ANQGSEA. CDR3 length: 11 amino acids. The CDR3 spells CSVLGGTEAFF. The CDR3 DNA reads as TGCAGCGTTCTTGGGGGGACTGAAGCTTTCTTT.

The sample holds many counts of this clonotype. The CDR3 sequence: CASRPWPGDYGYTF. The CDR3 DNA follows: TGTGCCAGCAGACCCTGGCCAGGGGACTATGGCTACACCTTC. The V and J genes are TRBV7-2 and TRBJ1-2; possible D gene TRBD1, 6 bases. The CDR3 runs 14 residues. The V end was cut by 6 bases, the J end by 3 bases, with 14 bases between. CDR1 and CDR2 from the germline V gene are SGHTA and FQGNSA.

This clonotype was observed at least ten times. This chain uses TRBV7-8 with TRBJ2-7; 7 bases align to TRBD1. From germline, CDR1 is SGHVS and CDR2 FQNEAQ. The CDR3 has 13 residues. V was pared by 5 bases and J by 6 bases, with 7 bases of the junction left unmatched. For the CDR3, the DNA is TGTGCCAGCAGCAGTGGACAGGCAAGCGAGCAGTACTTC. This translates into CASSSGQASEQYF.

In its sample, this clonotype was seen many times. The V gene is TRBV7-8, the J gene TRBJ1-1, with D possibly TRBD1 on 6 matching bases. V lost 3 bases, J lost 5 bases, and 10 bases lay in between. This CDR3 spans 13 amino acids. Germline lookup yields CDR1 SGHVS and CDR2 FQNEAQ. As DNA, the CDR3 is TGTGCCAGCAGCTTGGGGGCAGGTACTGAAGCTTTCTTT. Its protein product is CASSLGAGTEAFF.

The rearrangement joins TRBV5-6 to TRBJ2-5; TRBD2 matches at 8 bases. Trimming cost V 0 bases and J 5 bases; bases outside gene matches: 6. The germline V gene has CDR1 SGHDT and CDR2 YYEEEE. The CDR3 sequence is 15 residues long. Here the CDR3 DNA reads TGTGCCAGCAGCTTGGCGGACGCGGGGGGCGAGACCCAGTACTTC. This translates into CASSLADAGGETQYF. The full variable domain, completed using reference TRBV5-6 and TRBJ2-5, is DAGVTQSPTHLIKTRGQQVTLRCSPKSGHDTVSWYQQALGQGPQFIFQYYEEEERQRGNFPDRFSGHQFPNYSSELNVNALLLGDSALYLCASSLADAGGETQYFGPGTRLLVL.

This clonotype has a handful of counts. The chain links TRBV28 to TRBJ1-5; 9 bases line up with TRBD1. CDR1 is MDHEN, CDR2 SYDVKM, per germline. The CDR3 contains 17 residues. V lost 2 bases to trimming and J lost 6 bases; unmatched junction nucleotides: 11. The CDR3 coding sequence is TGTGCCAGCAGTTTACTAGTGAACAGGGGGCTTCGTCAGCCCCAGCATTTT. Its translation is CASSLLVNRGLRQPQHF.

This clonotype was observed at least ten times. The rearrangement joins TRBV11-3 to TRBJ2-2, with D possibly called TRBD1 or TRBD2 (5 bases each). V lost 2 bases and J lost 0, with 16 bases in between. This CDR3 spans 18 amino acids. Germline V gene data show CDR1 as SGHNT and CDR2 as YENEEA. The CDR3 loop reads CASSLRGVGLANTGELFF. The CDR3 DNA sequence: TGTGCCAGCAGCTTAAGAGGGGTCGGACTGGCGAACACCGGGGAGCTGTTTTTT.

This clonotype was recorded at least ten times. The chain combines TRBV6-5 with TRBJ2-3; TRBD1 matches 9 bases. This CDR3 region has 17 residues. Germline assignment: CDR1 MNHEY and CDR2 SVGAGI. The trim removed 7 bases at V and 0 bases at J, leaving 11 bases unmatched. The CDR3 DNA reads TGTGCCAGCAAAACCCAAACCGGGACAGGGAGCACAGATACGCAGTATTTT. Translated, it gives CASKTQTGTGSTDTQYF.

This clonotype has ten or more counts. V is TRBV2 and J is TRBJ2-7, with 7 bases identical to TRBD1. Looked up from germline, CDR1 is SNHLY and CDR2 is FYNNEI. With V trimmed by 3 bases and J by 0 bases, 5 bases remained unmatched. The CDR3 contains 15 residues. For the CDR3, the DNA is TGTGCCAGCAGTGATTTCCGGGACAGCTCCTACGAGCAGTACTTC. It translates to CASSDFRDSSYEQYF.

The chain recombines TRBV6-6 with TRBJ2-7, with D tentatively TRBD2 (5 bases). Deletions cut 7 bases from V and 5 bases from J, with 15 bases between. The CDR3 totals 13 residues. Germline V gives CDR1 MNHNY, CDR2 SVGAGI (reference sequence). CDR3 nucleotide sequence: TGTGCCAGCATCGACTACCGTCTTAACGAGCAGTACTTC. It codes for CASIDYRLNEQYF.

The CDR3 DNA reads as TGTGCCACCTCCCGGGACAGTCCCTACGAGCAGTACTTC. Translation gives CATSRDSPYEQYF. The chain uses TRBV7-6 and TRBJ2-7; 7 bases align to TRBD1. Germline CDR1 reads SGHVS; CDR2 reads FNYEAQ. V lost 10 bases to trimming and J lost 2 bases; unmatched junction nucleotides: 8. The CDR3 totals 13 residues.

This clonotype was picked up a small number of times. The rearrangement uses TRBV27 and TRBJ1-1; 7 bases align to TRBD1. V lost 6 bases to trimming and J lost 3 bases; unmatched junction nucleotides: 4. The germline V gene encodes CDR1 MNHEY and CDR2 SMNVEV (reference sequence). The CDR3 is made up of 13 amino acids. DNA for the CDR3: TGTGCCAGCAGACGGGGACAGTACACTGAAGCTTTCTTT. This codes for CASRRGQYTEAFF.

A few counts support this clonotype. The rearrangement links TRBV28 to TRBJ1-5; 8 nucleotides align to TRBD1. The V gene end was trimmed by 3 bases and the J gene end by 6 bases; junction bases not matched to a gene: 4. Per germline, CDR1 MDHEN and CDR2 SYDVKM. This CDR3 is 14 amino acids long. CDR3 DNA sequence: TGTGCCAGCAGTTTTGAGACAGGGGTTCAGCCCCAGCATTTT. This codes for CASSFETGVQPQHF.